This T cell receptor beta chain was profiled in a study of human T cells and chemical hapten exposure. One entry per CDR3 protein, called by TCRdb with MiXCR from the RACE reads. Among fewer than 85,000 distinct CDR3 sequences listed, approximately 8.6% were seen once. Concerning this clonotype: The antigen remains unidentified.

Regarding the study as a whole: Counts of TCRs above 1 in 1000 frequency stayed unchanged with DPC sensitization.

V was clipped by 4 bases and J by 5 bases; unmatched bases: 2. The germline V gene has CDR1 SGHNT and CDR2 YYREEE (reference sequence). This CDR3 is 13 amino acids long. Time point reported: healthy volunteer bleed at 6 weeks. Before extraction, the whole blood was not fractionated, and total RNA was taken from it. This receptor was identified in a male donor in good health. Some clones in this sample may be carry-over from other donors' samples. The sample comprised whole blood. The chain couples TRBV5-4 to TRBJ2-7, with 11 bases fitting TRBD2. CDR3 residues: CASSPLAGDEQYF. CDR3 bases: TGTGCCAGCAGCCCACTAGCGGGAGACGAGCAGTACTTC.